This T cell receptor beta chain was recorded in a study of Ad26.COV2.S vaccination and SARS-CoV-2 variants. The wider study: Among those in the COV1001 Ad26.COV2.S trial arm was the donor.

Noted treatment: some 19 received Ad26.COV2.S at low or high dose, single or two shots; about 5 received placebo; per-sample allocation not given. Repertoires come from day 63 after the first vaccine or placebo injection. Generated by immunoSEQ multiplex PCR, the TCRdb table keeps only in-frame clones and is missing some. The profile shows some 500,000 clones, roughly nine tenths of them singletons. V lost 1 base and J 0 bases, leaving 4 bases between the germline ends. Germline V gene lookup returns CDR1 MNHNS and CDR2 SASEGT. The CDR3 totals 15 residues. A word on this clone: Other DNA sequences of this sample code for an identical CDR3.

This receptor was identified in a person between 18 and 59 years old who received the Ad26.COV2.S COVID-19 vaccine or a placebo. This specimen was peripheral blood, taken in a trial of Ad26.COV2.S vaccine versus placebo. V and J are TRBV6-1 and TRBJ1-6; D gene ambiguous. The CDR3 DNA reads TGTGCCAGCAGTGAAGGGAGCTCCTATAATTCACCCCTCCACTTT. Its translation: CASSEGSSYNSPLHF.